This T cell receptor (beta chain) was recorded in a study of regulatory T cells in long-lasting Graves disease. Study summary: Disease was considered persistent Graves' disease after over 5 years of antithyroid drugs (with positive TSH receptor antibodies).

J was trimmed by 1 base and V by 7 bases; bases with no gene match: 1. The CDR3 consists of 15 residues. Germline V CDR1 and CDR2: LNHDA, SQIVND (reference sequence). Time point of the sample: persistent/refractory GD, antithyroid drugs over 5 years with positive TRAb. Generation of the TCR library employed RNA extracted from PBMCs. Investigators prepared the TCR beta libraries by applying iRepertoire HTBI primers and Arm-PCR of CDR3 regions. TCRdb analysed the multiplex PCR reads with MiXCR anew, one entry per CDR3 protein. The data show around 400,000 distinct CDR3 sequences, about 21% seen once. Findings and limits, study-wide: TRBV28 was favored in persistent disease, as were TRBJ1-2 and TRBJ2-5. Persistent patients had more shared public clonotypes (around 2,800) than new patients (about 870).

With respect to this clonotype: Its antigen is not known.

This receptor was identified in a female donor with Graves disease. Sequencing used peripheral blood mononuclear cells (PBMCs), obtained when the disease was refractory, from a patient treated with antithyroid drugs. V gene TRBV19 combines with J gene TRBJ2-2, with 12 bases fitting TRBD2. CDR3 coding DNA: TGTGCCAGTATGACTAGCGGGAGGAACACCGGGGAGCTGTTTTTT. As protein: CASMTSGRNTGELFF. Together with reference TRBV19 and TRBJ2-2, the CDR3 gives the full variable domain: DGGITQSPKYLFRKEGQNVTLSCEQNLNHDAMYWYRQDPGQGLRLIYYSQIVNDFQKGDIAEGYSVSREKKESFPLTVTSAQKNPTAFYLCASMTSGRNTGELFFGEGSRLTVL.